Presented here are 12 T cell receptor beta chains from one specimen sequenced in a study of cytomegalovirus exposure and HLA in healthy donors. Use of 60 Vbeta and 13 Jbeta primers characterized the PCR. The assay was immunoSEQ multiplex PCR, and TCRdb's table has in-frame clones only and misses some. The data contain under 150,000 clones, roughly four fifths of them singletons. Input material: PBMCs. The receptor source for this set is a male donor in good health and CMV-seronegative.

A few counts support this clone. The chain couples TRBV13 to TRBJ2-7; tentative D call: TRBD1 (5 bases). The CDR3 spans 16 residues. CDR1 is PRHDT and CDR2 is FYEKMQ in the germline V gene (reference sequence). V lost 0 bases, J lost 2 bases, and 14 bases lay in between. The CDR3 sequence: CASSLGQAGLPYEQYF. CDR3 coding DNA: TGTGCCAGCAGCTTAGGCCAGGCAGGGCTCCCCTACGAGCAGTACTTC.

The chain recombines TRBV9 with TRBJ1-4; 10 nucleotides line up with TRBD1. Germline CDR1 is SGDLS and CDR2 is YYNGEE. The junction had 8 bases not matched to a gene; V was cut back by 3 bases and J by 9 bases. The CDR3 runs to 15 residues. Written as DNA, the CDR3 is TGTGCCAGCAGCGGGGCCAAGGACAGGGGGAAAAAACTGTTTTTT. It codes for CASSGAKDRGKKLFF.

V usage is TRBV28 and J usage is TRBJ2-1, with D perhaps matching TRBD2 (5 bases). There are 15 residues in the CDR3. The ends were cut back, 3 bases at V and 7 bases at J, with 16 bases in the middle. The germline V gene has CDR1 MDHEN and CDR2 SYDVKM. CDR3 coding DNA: TGTGCCAGCAGTTTCTACCTAGCTACCCCAAATGAGCAGTTCTTC. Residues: CASSFYLATPNEQFF. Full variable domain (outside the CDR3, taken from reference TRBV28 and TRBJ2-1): DVKVTQSSRYLVKRTGEKVFLECVQDMDHENMFWYRQDPGLGLRLIYFSYDVKMKEKGDIPEGYSVSREKKERFSLILESASTNQTSMYLCASSFYLATPNEQFFGPGTRLTVL.

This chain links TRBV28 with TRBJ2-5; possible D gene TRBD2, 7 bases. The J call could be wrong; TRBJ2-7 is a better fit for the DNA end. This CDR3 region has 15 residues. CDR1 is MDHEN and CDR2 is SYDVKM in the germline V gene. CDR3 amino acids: CASRGASGPSYEQYF. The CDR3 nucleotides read TGTGCCAGCAGGGGGGCTAGCGGTCCGTCCTACGAGCAGTACTTC.

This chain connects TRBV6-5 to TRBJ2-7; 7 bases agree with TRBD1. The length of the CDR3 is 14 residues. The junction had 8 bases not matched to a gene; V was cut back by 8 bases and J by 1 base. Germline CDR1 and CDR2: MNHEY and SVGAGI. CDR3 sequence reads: CASEHGTASYEQYF. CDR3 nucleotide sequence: TGTGCCAGCGAGCACGGGACAGCTTCCTACGAGCAGTACTTC.

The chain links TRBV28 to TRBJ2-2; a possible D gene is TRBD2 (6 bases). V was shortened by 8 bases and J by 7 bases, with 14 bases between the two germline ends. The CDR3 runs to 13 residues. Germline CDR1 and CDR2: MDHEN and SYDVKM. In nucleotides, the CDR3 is TGTGCCAGCTCCGGGAGATCACACGGGGAGCTGTTTTTT. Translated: CASSGRSHGELFF.

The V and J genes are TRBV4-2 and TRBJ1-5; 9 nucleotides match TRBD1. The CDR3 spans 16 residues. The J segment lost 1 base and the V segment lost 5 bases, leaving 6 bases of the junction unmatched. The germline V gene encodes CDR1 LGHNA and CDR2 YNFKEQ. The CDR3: CASSLRQGESNQPQHF. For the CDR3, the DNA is TGTGCCAGCAGCTTGAGACAGGGGGAAAGCAATCAGCCCCAGCATTTT.

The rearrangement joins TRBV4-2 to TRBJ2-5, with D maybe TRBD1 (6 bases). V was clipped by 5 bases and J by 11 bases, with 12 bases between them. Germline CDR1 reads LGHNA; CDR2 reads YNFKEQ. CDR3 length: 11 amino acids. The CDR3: CASSSQGQQYF. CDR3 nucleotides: TGTGCCAGCAGCTCACAGGGTCAGCAGTACTTC.

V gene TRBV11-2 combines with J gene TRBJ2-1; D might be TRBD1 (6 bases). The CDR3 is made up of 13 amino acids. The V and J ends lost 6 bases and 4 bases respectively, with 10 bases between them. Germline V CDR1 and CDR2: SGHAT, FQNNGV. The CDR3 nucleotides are TGTGCCAGCAGAGATACAGGGTACAATGAGCAGTTCTTC. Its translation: CASRDTGYNEQFF.

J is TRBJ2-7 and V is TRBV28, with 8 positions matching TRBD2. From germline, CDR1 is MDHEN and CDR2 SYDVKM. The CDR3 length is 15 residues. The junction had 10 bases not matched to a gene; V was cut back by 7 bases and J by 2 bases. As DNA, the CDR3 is TGTGCCAGCATATATACGGGGGGGGGAGCCTACGAGCAGTACTTC. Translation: CASIYTGGGAYEQYF. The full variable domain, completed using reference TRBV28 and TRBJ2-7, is DVKVTQSSRYLVKRTGEKVFLECVQDMDHENMFWYRQDPGLGLRLIYFSYDVKMKEKGDIPEGYSVSREKKERFSLILESASTNQTSMYLCASIYTGGGAYEQYFGPGTRLTVT.

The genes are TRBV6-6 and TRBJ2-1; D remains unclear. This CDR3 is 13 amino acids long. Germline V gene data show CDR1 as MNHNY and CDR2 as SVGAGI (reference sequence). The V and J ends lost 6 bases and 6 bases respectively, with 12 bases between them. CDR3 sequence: CASSQPSGNEQFF. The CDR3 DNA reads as TGTGCCAGCAGCCAACCGAGTGGCAATGAGCAGTTCTTC.

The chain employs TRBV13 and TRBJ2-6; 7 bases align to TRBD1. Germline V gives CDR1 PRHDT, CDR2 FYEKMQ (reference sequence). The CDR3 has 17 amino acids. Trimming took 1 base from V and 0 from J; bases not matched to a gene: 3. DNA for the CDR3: TGTGCCAGCAGCTTAGTCAGGGGGAGCTCTGGGGCCAACGTCCTGACTTTC. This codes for CASSLVRGSSGANVLTF.